These 5 T cell receptor beta chains were all obtained from the same sample, sequenced in a study of T cells in Graves' hyperthyroidism and ophthalmopathy. TCR beta CDR3 regions were amplified from RNA. The HTBI primer set was used in a first-round RT-PCR of the TCR CDR3. MiXCR, applied by TCRdb to the multiplex PCR reads, yields one record per CDR3 protein. The sample holds around 390,000 distinct CDR3 sequences, about 14% seen once. The sample consisted of blood. The source is a woman under 40 with Graves' ophthalmopathy.

There are many counts of this clonotype. The genes are TRBV20-1 and TRBJ2-7; 7 positions match TRBD2. CDR3 size: 13 residues. Germline V gene data show CDR1 as DFQATT and CDR2 as SNEGSKA (reference sequence). The trim removed 5 bases at V and 4 bases at J, leaving 8 bases unmatched. As DNA, the CDR3 is TGCAGTGCTGCGTATCAGGGAGGGTACGAGCAGTACTTC. Protein: CSAAYQGGYEQYF.

This clonotype was recorded at least ten times. The chain recombines TRBV6-5 with TRBJ1-1, with 9 bases matching TRBD1. This CDR3 region has 14 residues. J gave up 8 bases and V 1 base, and 5 bases lay outside the gene matches. CDR1 and CDR2 (germline): MNHEY, SVGAGI. CDR3 protein: CASSYYPGTGEAFF. The CDR3 region has the DNA TGTGCCAGCAGTTACTACCCCGGGACAGGGGAAGCTTTCTTT.

On this clonotype itself: A much larger clonotype is one base distant, so this may be a read error. This chain uses TRBV3-1 with TRBJ1-1; the D is unclear. The CDR3 loop spans 13 amino acids. The germline V and J ends were trimmed by 3 bases and 10 bases, with 15 bases remaining between them. The germline CDR1 and CDR2 sequences are LGHDT and YNNKEL (reference sequence). The CDR3 loop is CASSHKYIKGAFF. The CDR3 region has the DNA TGTGCCAGCAGCCATAAGTACATAAAAGGAGCTTTCTTT. The variable domain in full, completed from reference TRBV3-1 and TRBJ1-1, reads DTAVSQTPKYLVTQMGNDKSIKCEQNLGHDTMYWYKQDSKKFLKIMFSYNNKELIINETVPNRFSPKSPDKAHLNLHINSLELGDSAVYFCASSHKYIKGAFFGQGTRLTVV.

This clonotype was counted many times. One end of the junction is discordant with germline, which a read error may explain. The CDR3 sequence is CASTLGTGPGTPQTQYF. In DNA form, the CDR3 reads TGTGCCAGCACCTTAGGTACGGGACCCGGAACCCCGCAGACGCAGTATTTT. The chain employs TRBV7-8 and TRBJ2-3, with D perhaps matching TRBD1 or TRBD2 (5 bases each). This CDR3 spans 17 amino acids. Germline lookup yields CDR1 SGHVS and CDR2 FQNEAQ.

This clonotype was seen ten or more times. The chain carries TRBV7-3 and TRBJ2-7; 7 bases map to TRBD2. V dropped 2 bases and J dropped 3; count of bases not matched to a gene: 7. The CDR3 covers 15 residues. Germline V gene lookup returns CDR1 SGHTA and CDR2 FQGTGA. DNA for the CDR3: TGTGCCAGCAGCTTATTACCGGGGGGTAACTACGAGCAGTACTTC. Its translation is CASSLLPGGNYEQYF.